Listed below are T cell receptor beta chains from one sample, sequenced in a study of response to subunit inactivated influenza vaccine. TCRdb re-called the RT-PCR reads through MiXCR, storing one row per CDR3 protein. The sample consists of approximately 300,000 distinct CDR3 sequences, over 20% of them appearing once. Material: PBMCs from blood, obtained about 20 months after vaccination. Receptors originate from a man between 45 and 75 years old who received an inactivated influenza vaccine. CDR3s include the opening cysteine and the closing phenylalanine or tryptophan. D genes are given only for firm matches. Expanded clones get a size class; other rows say once, few or many, or leave the size out.

size,D,J,V,DNA,CDR3
few,.,TRBJ2-3,TRBV19,TGTGCCAGTAGTATAGCGGGGAACACAGATACGCAGTATTTT,CASSIAGNTDTQYF
.,.,TRBJ2-1,TRBV29-1,TGCAGCGTTGAAGCCGTTTTAGTGAATGAGCAGTTCTTC,CSVEAVLVNEQFF
many,.,TRBJ1-1,TRBV5-1,TGCGCCAGCAGCTTGGGACCGTCGAACACTGAAGCTTTCTTT,CASSLGPSNTEAFF
few,TRBD1,TRBJ1-2,TRBV6-1,TGTGCCAGCAGTGAACGACAGGGACATGGCTACACCTTC,CASSERQGHGYTF
many,.,TRBJ1-1,TRBV14,TGTGCCAGCAGCCACCAGGGCTGGAACACTGAAGCTTTCTTT,CASSHQGWNTEAFF
.,.,TRBJ2-3,TRBV10-3,TGTGCCATCAGAGCGAACGCGGGACCCACAGATACGCAGTATTTT,CAIRANAGPTDTQYF
.,.,TRBJ1-1,TRBV6-5,TGTGCCAGCAGTTACTCGTTCTCCGTGGGGGGGACTACTGAAGCTTTCTTT,CASSYSFSVGGTTEAFF
few,TRBD1,TRBJ1-5,TRBV19,TGTGCCAGTAGAGGACAGGGAAGTAATCAGCCCCAGCATTTT,CASRGQGSNQPQHF
few,.,TRBJ1-2,TRBV29-1,TGCAGCGTTGGGATTAATCGGGAACCCCTCCGGGCCTATGGCTACACCTTC,CSVGINREPLRAYGYTF
.,.,TRBJ2-5,TRBV7-9,TGTGCCAGCAGCTTTGAATACCGGGAGGAGACCCAGTACTTC,CASSFEYREETQYF
.,.,TRBJ2-3,TRBV5-8,TGTGCCAGCAGCTTGGGCAGTAGACTGACCACAGATACGCAGTATTTT,CASSLGSRLTTDTQYF
few,.,TRBJ2-1,TRBV20-1,TGCAGTGCTAGGGGGCCCACTGACAATGAGCAGTTCTTC,CSARGPTDNEQFF
few,TRBD2,TRBJ2-5,TRBV20-1,TGCAGTGCTGTCTCGGGGGGACAAGAGACCCAGTACTTC,CSAVSGGQETQYF
many,TRBD1,TRBJ1-1,TRBV4-1,TGCGCCAGCAGCCTTGGGACAGGTGATATGAATACTGAAGCTTTCTTT,CASSLGTGDMNTEAFF
.,.,TRBJ1-6,TRBV5-1,TGCGCCAGCAGCTTGGAAGGGAAGGGTTCACCCCTCCACTTT,CASSLEGKGSPLHF
.,TRBD1,TRBJ2-7,TRBV20-1,TGCAGTGCTAGAGCCCCGACAGGGACCGAGCAGTACTTC,CSARAPTGTEQYF
many,.,TRBJ1-3,TRBV5-6,TGTGCCAGCAGCATAAGTTGGGAGAGCTCTGGAAACACCATATATTTT,CASSISWESSGNTIYF
few,TRBD1,TRBJ2-2,TRBV27,TGTGCCAGCAGTTTAGGACAGGGCGGGGAGCTGTTTTTT,CASSLGQGGELFF
.,.,TRBJ2-1,TRBV10-3,TGTGCCATCGCCAAAAGCTCCTACAATGAGCAGTTCTTC,CAIAKSSYNEQFF
few,TRBD1,TRBJ1-4,TRBV5-1,TGCGCCAGCAGCTTCTCTTCCGGGACAGGGCAGGAAAAACTGTTTTTT,CASSFSSGTGQEKLFF
.,.,TRBJ1-6,TRBV28,TGTGCCAGCAGCTTACGGGGCGCTTCACCCCTCCACTTT,CASSLRGASPLHF
.,.,TRBJ1-1,TRBV7-2,TGTGCCAGCAGCTTAAATCCGGAGGGTGAAGCTTTCTTT,CASSLNPEGEAFF
many,.,TRBJ1-2,TRBV20-1,TGCAGTGCTAGAGATTTTGGCACGACGGGCTATGGCTACACCTTC,CSARDFGTTGYGYTF
.,TRBD1,TRBJ1-4,TRBV6-4,TGTGCCAGCCACAGGGTGACAGGGGGCAACGATGAAAAACTGTTTTTT,CASHRVTGGNDEKLFF
.,TRBD1,TRBJ2-5,TRBV14,TGTGCCAGCAGCCCTTCGGACAGGGTGATTTTAGGAGAGACCCAGTACTTC,CASSPSDRVILGETQYF
many,.,TRBJ1-5,TRBV4-1,TGCGCCAGCAGCCAAGGGGGGACACGAAATCAGCCCCAGCATTTT,CASSQGGTRNQPQHF
.,TRBD1,TRBJ1-4,TRBV6-2/TRBV6-3,TGTGCCAGCAACGAAATGGACAGGGGTCCTGAAAAACTGTTTTTT,CASNEMDRGPEKLFF
.,TRBD1,TRBJ1-2,TRBV6-1,TGTGCCAGCAGCCTTAGGGGGCCGGAGGCTCTCTATGGCTACACCTTC,CASSLRGPEALYGYTF